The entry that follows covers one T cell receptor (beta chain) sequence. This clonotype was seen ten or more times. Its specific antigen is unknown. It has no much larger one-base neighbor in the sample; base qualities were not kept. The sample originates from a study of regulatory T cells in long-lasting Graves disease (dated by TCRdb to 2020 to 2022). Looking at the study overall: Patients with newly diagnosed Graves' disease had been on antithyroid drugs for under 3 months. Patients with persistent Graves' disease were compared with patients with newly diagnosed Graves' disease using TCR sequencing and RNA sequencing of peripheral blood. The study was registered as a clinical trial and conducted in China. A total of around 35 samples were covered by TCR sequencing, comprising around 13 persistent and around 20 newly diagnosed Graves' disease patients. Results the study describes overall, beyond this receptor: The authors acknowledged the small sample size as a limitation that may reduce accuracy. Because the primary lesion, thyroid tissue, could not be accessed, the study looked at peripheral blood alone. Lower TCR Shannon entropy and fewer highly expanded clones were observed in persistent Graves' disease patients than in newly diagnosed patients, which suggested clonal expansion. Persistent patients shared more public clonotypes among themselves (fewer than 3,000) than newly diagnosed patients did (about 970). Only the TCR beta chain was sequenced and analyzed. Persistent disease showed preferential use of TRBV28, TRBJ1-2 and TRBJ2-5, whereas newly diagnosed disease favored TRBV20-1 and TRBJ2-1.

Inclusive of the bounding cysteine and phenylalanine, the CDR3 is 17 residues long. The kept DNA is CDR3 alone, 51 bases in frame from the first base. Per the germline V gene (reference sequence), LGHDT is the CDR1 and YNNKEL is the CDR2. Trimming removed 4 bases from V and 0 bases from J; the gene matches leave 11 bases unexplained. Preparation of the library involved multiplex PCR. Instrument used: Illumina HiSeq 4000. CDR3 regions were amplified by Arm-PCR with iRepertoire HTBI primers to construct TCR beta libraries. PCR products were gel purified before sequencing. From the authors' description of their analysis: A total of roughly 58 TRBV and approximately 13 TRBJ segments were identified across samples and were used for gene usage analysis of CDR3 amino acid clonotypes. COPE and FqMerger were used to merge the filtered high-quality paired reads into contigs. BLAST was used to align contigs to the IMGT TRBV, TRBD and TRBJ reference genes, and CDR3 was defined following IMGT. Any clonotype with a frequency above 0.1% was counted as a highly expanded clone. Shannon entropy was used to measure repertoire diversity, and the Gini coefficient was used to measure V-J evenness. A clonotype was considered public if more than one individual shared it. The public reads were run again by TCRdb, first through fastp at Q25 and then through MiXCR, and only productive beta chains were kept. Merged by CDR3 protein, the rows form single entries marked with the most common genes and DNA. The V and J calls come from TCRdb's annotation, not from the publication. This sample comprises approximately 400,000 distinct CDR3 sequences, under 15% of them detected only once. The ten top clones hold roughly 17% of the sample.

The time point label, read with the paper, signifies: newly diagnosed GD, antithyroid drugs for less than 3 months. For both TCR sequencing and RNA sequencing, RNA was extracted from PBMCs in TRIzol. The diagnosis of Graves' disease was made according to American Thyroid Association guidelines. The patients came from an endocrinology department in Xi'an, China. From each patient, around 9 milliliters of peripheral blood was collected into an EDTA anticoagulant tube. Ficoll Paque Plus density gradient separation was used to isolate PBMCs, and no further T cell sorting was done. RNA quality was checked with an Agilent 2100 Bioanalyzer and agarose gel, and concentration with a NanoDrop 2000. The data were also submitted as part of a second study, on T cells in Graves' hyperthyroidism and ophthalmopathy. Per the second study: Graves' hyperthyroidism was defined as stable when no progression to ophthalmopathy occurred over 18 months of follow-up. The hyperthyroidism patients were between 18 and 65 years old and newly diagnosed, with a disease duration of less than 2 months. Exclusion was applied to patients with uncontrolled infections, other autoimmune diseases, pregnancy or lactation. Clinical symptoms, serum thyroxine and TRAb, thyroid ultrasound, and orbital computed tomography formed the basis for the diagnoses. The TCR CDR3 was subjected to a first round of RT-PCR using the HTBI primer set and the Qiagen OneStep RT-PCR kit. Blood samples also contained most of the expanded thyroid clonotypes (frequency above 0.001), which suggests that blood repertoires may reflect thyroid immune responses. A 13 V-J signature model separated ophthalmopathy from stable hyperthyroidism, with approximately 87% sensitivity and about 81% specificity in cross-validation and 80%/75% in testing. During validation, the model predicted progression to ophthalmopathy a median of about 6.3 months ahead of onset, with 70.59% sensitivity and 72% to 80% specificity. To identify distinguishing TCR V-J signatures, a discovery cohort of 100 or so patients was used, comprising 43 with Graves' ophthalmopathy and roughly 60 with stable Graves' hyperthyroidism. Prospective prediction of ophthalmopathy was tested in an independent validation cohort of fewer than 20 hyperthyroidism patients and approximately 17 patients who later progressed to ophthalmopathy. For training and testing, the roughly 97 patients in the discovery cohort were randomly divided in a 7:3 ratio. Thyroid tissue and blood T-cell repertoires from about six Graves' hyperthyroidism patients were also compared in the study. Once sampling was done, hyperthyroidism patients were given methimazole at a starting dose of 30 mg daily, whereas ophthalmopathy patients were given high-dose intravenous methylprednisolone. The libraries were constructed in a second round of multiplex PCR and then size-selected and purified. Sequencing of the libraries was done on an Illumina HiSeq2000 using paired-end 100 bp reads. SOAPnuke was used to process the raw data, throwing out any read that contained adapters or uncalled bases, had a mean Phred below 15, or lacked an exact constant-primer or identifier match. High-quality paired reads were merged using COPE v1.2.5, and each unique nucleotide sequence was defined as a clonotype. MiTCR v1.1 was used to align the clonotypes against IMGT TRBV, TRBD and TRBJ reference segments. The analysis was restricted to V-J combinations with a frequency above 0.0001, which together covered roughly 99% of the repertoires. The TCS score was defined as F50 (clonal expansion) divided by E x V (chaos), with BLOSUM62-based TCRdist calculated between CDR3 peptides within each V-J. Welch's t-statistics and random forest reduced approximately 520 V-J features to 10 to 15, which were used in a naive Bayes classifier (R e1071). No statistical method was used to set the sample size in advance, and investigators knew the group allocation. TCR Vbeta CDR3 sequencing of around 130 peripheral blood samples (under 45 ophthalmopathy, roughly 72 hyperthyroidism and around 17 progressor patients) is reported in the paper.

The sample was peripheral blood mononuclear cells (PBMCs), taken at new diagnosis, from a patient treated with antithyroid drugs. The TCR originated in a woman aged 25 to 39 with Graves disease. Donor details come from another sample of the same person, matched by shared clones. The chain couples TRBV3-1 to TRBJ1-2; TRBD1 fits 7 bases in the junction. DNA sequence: TGTGCCAGCAGCCCCCCTAAAATCGGGACAGCTAACTATGGCTACACCTTC. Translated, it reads CASSPPKIGTANYGYTF.